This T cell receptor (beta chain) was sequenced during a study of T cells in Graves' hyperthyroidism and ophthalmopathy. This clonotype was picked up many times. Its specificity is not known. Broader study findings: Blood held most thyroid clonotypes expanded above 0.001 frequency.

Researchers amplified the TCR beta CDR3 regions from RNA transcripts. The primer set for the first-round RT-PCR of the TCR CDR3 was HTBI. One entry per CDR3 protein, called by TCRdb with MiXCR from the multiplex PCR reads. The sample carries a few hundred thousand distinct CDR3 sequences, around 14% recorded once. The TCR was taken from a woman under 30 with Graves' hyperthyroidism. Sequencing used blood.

The CDR3 reads CASSGWADRNTEAFF. CDR3 in DNA: TGTGCCAGCAGTGGTTGGGCCGACAGGAACACTGAAGCTTTCTTT. The V call is TRBV6-1, the J call TRBJ1-1, with D perhaps TRBD1 (5 bases). Trimming stripped 4 bases from V and 1 base from J, with 13 bases between. The germline V gene encodes CDR1 MNHNS and CDR2 SASEGT. CDR3 length equals 15 residues.